These 12 T cell receptor beta chains originate from one sample sequenced in a study of cytomegalovirus exposure and HLA in healthy donors. Assay: immunoSEQ multiplex PCR; the TCRdb copy retains only in-frame clones and omits some. The sample records about 180,000 clones, 85% being singletons. Material: PBMCs. These receptors were collected from a man aged 18 to 29 in good health and CMV-seropositive.

The rearrangement joins TRBV5-1 to TRBJ2-5; no firm D call. V lost 2 bases and J 1 base, leaving 12 bases between the germline ends. CDR3 length: 15 amino acids. Per the germline V gene, CDR1 is SGHRS and CDR2 is YFSETQ. DNA of the CDR3: TGCGCCAGCAGCTTATTTGCAGGTACCCAAGAGACCCAGTACTTC. Translating it yields CASSLFAGTQETQYF.

V gene TRBV7-6 combines with J gene TRBJ2-5; TRBD2 might be the D (6 bases). Germline CDR1 SGHVS, CDR2 FNYEAQ. The CDR3 loop spans 15 amino acids. The V gene lost 5 bases and the J gene lost 6 bases, with 19 bases spanning the gap. CDR3 DNA: TGTGCCAGCAGCCCCCTGGGGGTCGGGGGAAAGACCCAGTACTTC. Translated, it gives CASSPLGVGGKTQYF.

The chain is built from TRBV7-8 and TRBJ2-3, with 7 bases identical to TRBD2. V lost 7 bases and J lost 0; bases outside the gene matches: 13. The germline V gene has CDR1 SGHVS and CDR2 FQNEAQ. The CDR3 covers 17 residues. The CDR3 here is CASTPMGGTLSTDTQYF. The DNA of the CDR3 is TGTGCCAGCACCCCCATGGGGGGGACTCTCAGCACAGATACGCAGTATTTT. Variable domain in full (rest from reference TRBV7-8 and TRBJ2-3): GAGVSQSPRYKVAKRGQDVALRCDPISGHVSLFWYQQALGQGPEFLTYFQNEAQLDKSGLPSDRFFAERPEGSVSTLKIQRTQQEDSAVYLCASTPMGGTLSTDTQYFGPGTRLTVL.

The V and J genes are TRBV30 and TRBJ2-1; tentative D call: TRBD1 (5 bases). V lost 6 bases and J 5 bases, leaving 11 bases between the germline ends. The CDR3 extends over 12 amino acids. The germline V gene has CDR1 GTSNPN and CDR2 SVGIG (reference sequence). CDR3 region: CACSTVNNEQFF. DNA for the CDR3: TGTGCCTGTTCGACAGTTAACAATGAGCAGTTCTTC.

This clone was detected a few times. This sequence joins TRBV9 and TRBJ2-3; 7 bases map to TRBD1. V was pared by 2 bases and J by 6 bases, with 3 bases of the junction left unmatched. The V gene's germline CDR1 is SGDLS and CDR2 YYNGEE. The CDR3 contains 13 residues. The CDR3 loop reads CASSVDRADTQYF. In nucleotides, the CDR3 is TGTGCCAGCAGCGTCGACAGGGCGGATACGCAGTATTTT. The full variable domain, rest sourced from reference TRBV9 and TRBJ2-3, is DSGVTQTPKHLITATGQRVTLRCSPRSGDLSVYWYQQSLDQGLQFLIQYYNGEERAKGNILERFSAQQFPDLHSELNLSSLELGDSALYFCASSVDRADTQYFGPGTRLTVL.

This clone was picked up one time. This rearrangement joins TRBV19 to TRBJ2-7; TRBD1 agrees at 10 bases. Germline lookup yields CDR1 LNHDA and CDR2 SQIVND (reference sequence). CDR3 length equals 16 residues. Trimming at V came to 0 bases and at J to 2 bases, leaving 4 bases not matched to a gene. The CDR3 loop reads CASSIEGTGVTYEQYF. The DNA of the CDR3 is TGTGCCAGTAGTATAGAAGGGACAGGGGTTACCTACGAGCAGTACTTC.

The rearrangement links TRBV7-8 to TRBJ2-7, with 10 bases identical to TRBD1. The CDR3 spans 13 residues. V trimming: 7 bases; J trimming: 6 bases; junction bases outside the gene matches: 6. The V gene's germline CDR1 is SGHVS and CDR2 FQNEAQ. The CDR3 protein is CASTDRGHREQYF. As DNA, the CDR3 is TGTGCCAGCACCGACAGGGGGCATCGCGAGCAGTACTTC.

The chain recombines TRBV2 with TRBJ2-3, with 8 bases identical to TRBD1. J was trimmed by 4 bases and V by 4 bases; bases with no gene match: 4. Germline V gene sequence: CDR1 SNHLY, CDR2 FYNNEI. The CDR3 totals 14 residues. CDR3 protein: CASSAQGAPDTQYF. CDR3 sequence (DNA): TGTGCCAGCAGTGCCCAGGGGGCACCAGATACGCAGTATTTT.

The chain is built from TRBV30 and TRBJ1-1; D is unresolved. Per the germline V gene, CDR1 is GTSNPN and CDR2 is SVGIG (reference sequence). The CDR3 consists of 12 residues. V was cut by 1 base and J by 7 bases, with 10 bases left in between. Here the CDR3 reads CAWSANRVEAFF. The DNA of the CDR3 is TGTGCCTGGAGTGCAAATAGAGTTGAAGCTTTCTTT.

The CDR3 here is CASSIAGVYNEQFF. The CDR3 nucleotides are TGTGCCAGTAGTATAGCGGGGGTTTACAATGAGCAGTTCTTC. J is TRBJ2-1 and V is TRBV19; D is perhaps TRBD2 (6 bases). This CDR3 has 14 residues. CDR1 is LNHDA, CDR2 SQIVND, per germline (reference sequence). Trimming stripped 1 base from V and 4 bases from J, with 8 bases between.

The CDR3 sequence is CASSEAGPEQYF. The CDR3 DNA sequence: TGTGCCAGCAGTGAGGCAGGGCCCGAGCAGTACTTC. The chain employs TRBV2 and TRBJ2-7, with D possibly matching TRBD1 (5 bases). The CDR3 has 12 amino acids. V dropped 3 bases and J dropped 6 bases, with 9 bases sitting between them. CDR1 SNHLY and CDR2 FYNNEI come from the germline V gene.

This chain links TRBV28 with TRBJ2-5, with D tentatively TRBD2 (6 bases). This CDR3 spans 13 amino acids. From germline, CDR1 is MDHEN and CDR2 SYDVKM. Trimming stripped 7 bases from V and 0 bases from J, with 9 bases between. CDR3 nucleotide sequence: TGTGCCAGCATGCCGGGGGACCAAGAGACCCAGTACTTC. Its translation: CASMPGDQETQYF.